There are many counts of the clone carrying this TCR beta chain. What it binds is not known. With 5 bases removed from V and 9 bases from J, the gap between germline ends came to 18 bases. CDR3 length equals 14 residues. The V gene's germline CDR1 is SGHNT and CDR2 YYREEE (reference sequence). TCRdb processed the 5' RACE reads anew with MiXCR; each CDR3 protein has one entry. The sample shows under 250,000 distinct CDR3 sequences, approximately 9% of them seen only once. The data stem from a study of T-cell memory formation after mild COVID-19. Study observations and caveats: Pre-infection memory harbored some responding clones, suggesting cross-reactive memory joined.

The chain recombines TRBV5-4 with TRBJ2-1; maybe TRBD2 (6 bases). Sequencing input: PBMCs or a T cell subset sorted from them (not recorded which). The sequence was collected from a man aged 18 to 30 who had mild COVID-19 (a few samples of this study predate the infection). Cell type and time point are not known. This chain's CDR3 is CASRRTGTPSEQFF. The CDR3 nucleotides read TGTGCCAGCAGGAGAACCGGGACTCCGAGTGAGCAGTTCTTC.